This TCR beta chain was recovered during a study of blood T cell repertoires in COVID-19. The overall study: Acute and convalescent COVID-19 samples came from the United States, Italy and Spain. From T cells, B-cell-depleted T cells, or PBMCs came the material, which was cDNA or gDNA.

How the authors handled the data: It was from reference gene primer amplification that nucleated cell counts were estimated. Only in-frame clones appear in the TCRdb table, and some are missing; sequencing was by immunoSEQ multiplex PCR. V and J calls and clone size follow that table, whereas D and trimming were derived from the DNA. The profile shows over 25,000 clones, nearly 80% of them singletons. The clonotype originates from an elderly man with acute or convalescent COVID-19. What was sequenced was peripheral blood.

DNA for the CDR3: TGTGCCAGCAGCTTTCAAGCGGGGAAGATCACAGATACGCAGTATTTT. Translated: CASSFQAGKITDTQYF. The chain employs TRBV5-8 and TRBJ2-3, with 7 bases identical to TRBD2. J was trimmed by 2 bases and V by 2 bases; bases with no gene match: 8. Germline lookup yields CDR1 SGHTS and CDR2 YDEGEE. The CDR3 runs 16 residues.